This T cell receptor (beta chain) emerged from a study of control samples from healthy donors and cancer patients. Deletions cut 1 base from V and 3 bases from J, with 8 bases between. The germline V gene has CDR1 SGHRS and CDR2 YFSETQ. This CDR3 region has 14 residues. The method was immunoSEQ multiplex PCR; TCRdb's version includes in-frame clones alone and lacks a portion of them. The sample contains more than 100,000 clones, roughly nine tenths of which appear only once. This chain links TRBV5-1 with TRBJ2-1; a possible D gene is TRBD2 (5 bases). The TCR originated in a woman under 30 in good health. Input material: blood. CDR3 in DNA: TGCGCCAGCAGCTTGTCCGAGGGCTACAATGAGCAGTTCTTC. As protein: CASSLSEGYNEQFF.